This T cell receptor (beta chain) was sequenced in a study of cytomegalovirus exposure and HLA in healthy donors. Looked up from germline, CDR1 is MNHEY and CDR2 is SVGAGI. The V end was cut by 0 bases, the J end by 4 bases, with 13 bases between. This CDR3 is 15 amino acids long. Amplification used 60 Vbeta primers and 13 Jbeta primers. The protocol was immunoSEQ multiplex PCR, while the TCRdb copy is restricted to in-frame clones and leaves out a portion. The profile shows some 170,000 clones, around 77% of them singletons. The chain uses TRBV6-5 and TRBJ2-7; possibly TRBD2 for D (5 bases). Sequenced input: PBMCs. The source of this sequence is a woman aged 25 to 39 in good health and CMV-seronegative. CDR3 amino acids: CASSYSRDYSYEQYF. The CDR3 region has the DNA TGTGCCAGCAGTTACTCGCGCGACTATTCTTACGAGCAGTACTTC.